The clone carrying this TCR beta chain turned up a few times. This specimen comes from a study of radiation and T cells in renal cell carcinoma. Between the trimmed V and J ends, which lost 4 bases and 1 base, there was a span of 7 bases. The CDR3 is 14 amino acids. The germline gives CDR1 MNHNY, CDR2 SVGAGI (reference sequence). Using immunoSEQ multiplex PCR, the repertoire was profiled, and TCRdb retains in-frame clones only, with some absent. The sample contains approximately 70,000 clones, over 60% of which appear only once. Time point meaning: blood 4 weeks post-SBRT, at nephrectomy. Treatment: 15 Gy SBRT to primary tumor, nephrectomy 4 weeks later. The patient's renal cell carcinoma had clear cell pathology.

This sequence originates from a man in his sixties with renal cell carcinoma. The chain couples TRBV6-6 to TRBJ2-2, with no clear D. This sample comprised blood, obtained from a patient whose treatment included radiotherapy and nephrectomy. Written as DNA, the CDR3 is TGTGCCAGCAGTTCGCTCTTGAACACCGGGGAGCTGTTTTTT. Amino acid sequence: CASSSLLNTGELFF.